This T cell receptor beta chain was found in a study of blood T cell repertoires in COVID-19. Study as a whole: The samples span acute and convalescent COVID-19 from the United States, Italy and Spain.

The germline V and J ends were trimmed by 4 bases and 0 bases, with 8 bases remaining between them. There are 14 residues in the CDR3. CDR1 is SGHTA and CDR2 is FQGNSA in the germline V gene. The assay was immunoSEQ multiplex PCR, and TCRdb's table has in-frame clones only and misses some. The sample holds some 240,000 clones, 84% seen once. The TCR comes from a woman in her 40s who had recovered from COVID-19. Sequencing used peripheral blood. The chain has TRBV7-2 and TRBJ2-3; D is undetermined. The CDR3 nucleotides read TGTGCCAGCAGCTCGCAACAGAGCACAGATACGCAGTATTTT. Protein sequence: CASSSQQSTDTQYF.